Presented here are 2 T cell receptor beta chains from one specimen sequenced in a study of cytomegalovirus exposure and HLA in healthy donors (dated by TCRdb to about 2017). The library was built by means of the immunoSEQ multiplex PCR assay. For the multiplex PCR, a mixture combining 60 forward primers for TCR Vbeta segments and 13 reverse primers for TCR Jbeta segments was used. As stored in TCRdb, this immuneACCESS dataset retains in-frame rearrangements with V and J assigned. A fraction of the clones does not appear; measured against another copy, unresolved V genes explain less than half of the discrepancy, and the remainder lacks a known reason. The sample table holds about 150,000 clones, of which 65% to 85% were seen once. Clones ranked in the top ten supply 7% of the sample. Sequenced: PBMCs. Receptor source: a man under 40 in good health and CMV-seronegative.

This CDR3 is CASSALTGNTEAFF. CDR3 coding DNA: TGTGCCAGCAGTGCCCTAACAGGGAACACTGAAGCTTTCTTT. The gene calls are TRBV27 and TRBJ1-1; a weak D match, TRBD1 (5 bases). The CDR3 length is 14 residues. The V gene lost 5 bases and the J gene lost 1 base, with 11 bases spanning the gap. From germline, CDR1 is MNHEY and CDR2 SMNVEV (reference sequence).

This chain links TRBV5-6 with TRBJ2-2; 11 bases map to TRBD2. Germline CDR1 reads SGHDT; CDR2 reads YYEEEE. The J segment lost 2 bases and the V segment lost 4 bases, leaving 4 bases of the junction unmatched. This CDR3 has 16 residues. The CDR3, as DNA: TGTGCCAGCAGCCCCCTAGCGGGGGGCAACACCGGGGAGCTGTTTTTT. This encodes CASSPLAGGNTGELFF.